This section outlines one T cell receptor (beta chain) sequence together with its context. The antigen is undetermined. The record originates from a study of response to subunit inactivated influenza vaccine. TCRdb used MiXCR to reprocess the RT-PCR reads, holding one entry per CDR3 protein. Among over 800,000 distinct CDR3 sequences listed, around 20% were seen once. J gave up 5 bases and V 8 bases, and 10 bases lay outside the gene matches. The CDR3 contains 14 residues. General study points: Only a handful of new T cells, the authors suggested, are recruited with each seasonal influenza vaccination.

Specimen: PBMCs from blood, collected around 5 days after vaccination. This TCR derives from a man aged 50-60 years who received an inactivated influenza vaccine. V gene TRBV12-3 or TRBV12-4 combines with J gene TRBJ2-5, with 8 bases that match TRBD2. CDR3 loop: CASGAGVLFETQYF. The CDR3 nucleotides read TGTGCCAGCGGAGCGGGAGTGTTATTCGAGACCCAGTACTTC.